This T cell receptor beta chain is drawn from a study of cytomegalovirus exposure and HLA in healthy donors (dated by TCRdb to 2016 to 2017). Context from the whole study: The 700 or so repertoires of the first cohort and the roughly 120 validation repertoires were produced on the same platform, according to a later analysis. The study aimed to test whether signatures of past pathogen exposure could be identified by cataloging public T cell receptors. Along with the 666-subject first cohort, a separate validation cohort of around 120 different subjects was used. High-throughput TCR immunosequencing, statistical association of individual TCRs with disease status, and machine learning were combined to predict cytomegalovirus infection status. Here is what the overall study found, with its caveats: A later analysis found that TCRs clustered in the first cohort also tended to co-occur in the roughly 120 validation repertoires, with approximately 95% of cluster scores above 0. In both the original and validation cohorts, the classifier was reported to diagnose cytomegalovirus status with high specificity and sensitivity. A later analysis had no HLA typing for the validation cohort, so co-occurrence there was scored across all 110 or so repertoires. The authors suggested that the approach could potentially be generalized to other disease states and immunological phenotypes. In vitro tests confirmed that a few of the cytomegalovirus-associated TCR beta chains recognize cytomegalovirus antigens. A total of 150 to 200 TCR beta chains were listed by the study as associated with cytomegalovirus. Most TCR sequences were seen in very few donors, while some public TCRs were found in many individuals.

The library was prepared using the immunoSEQ multiplex PCR assay. In the paper's pipeline: To diagnose cytomegalovirus status from the catalog of TCR beta chain sequences, a statistical classification framework was built. What TCRdb holds here is the immuneACCESS table cut down to in-frame rearrangements. Part of the clones is not present; checked against another copy, under half of the missing clones reflect an unresolved V gene, and the others are unexplained. That table gives V, J and clone size, and the DNA gave D and trimming. The sample data list more than 250,000 clones, and around 86% of these were observed just once. The ten largest clones add up to around 0.84% of the sample. Including cysteine and phenylalanine, the CDR3 has 17 amino acids. The CDR3 DNA has 51 bases and is translated from base 1. Deletion took 0 bases off V and 8 bases off J, with a span of 21 bases between the germline ends. The germline V gene encodes CDR1 SGDLS and CDR2 YYNGEE.

The donors were included in the validation cohort of over a hundred subjects, a group kept apart from the roughly 700-subject first cohort. This clone was recorded only once. Its specific antigen is unknown. No base quality values were provided; no much bigger clone lies one nucleotide off. Rearrangement joined TRBV9 to TRBJ2-1, with a tentative D gene TRBD1 over 6 matching bases. The sequencing input was PBMCs. This sequence originates from a woman younger than 35 in good health and CMV-seronegative. In nucleotides, the sequence is TGTGCCAGCAGCGTAGAGATCGGGACACCGGCTAGAGATGAGCAGTTCTTC. Its protein is CASSVEIGTPARDEQFF. Here the CDR3 is joined to the reference TRBV9 and TRBJ2-1 genes, and the full variable domain is: DSGVTQTPKHLITATGQRVTLRCSPRSGDLSVYWYQQSLDQGLQFLIQYYNGEERAKGNILERFSAQQFPDLHSELNLSSLELGDSALYFCASSVEIGTPARDEQFFGPGTRLTVL.